This TCR beta chain appears in the sequencing data of a study of blood T cell repertoires in COVID-19. Here immunoSEQ multiplex PCR was the method, and the copy in TCRdb shows in-frame clones only, minus some. The sample consists of roughly 370,000 clones, approximately 87% of them appearing once. Losses at the gene ends were 2 bases for V and 8 bases for J; bases not matched to a gene: 7. CDR1 is MNHNS and CDR2 is SASEGT in the germline V gene. This CDR3 contains 15 residues. V gene TRBV6-1 combines with J gene TRBJ1-2; 11 bases are shared with TRBD1. The source of this sequence is a woman between 45 and 60 years old who had recovered from COVID-19. Sequencing used PBMCs or T cells enriched from blood (not recorded which). The CDR3 nucleotides read TGTGCCAGCAGTGAACCAGGACAGGGGGCTTGGGGCTACACCTTC. This encodes CASSEPGQGAWGYTF.